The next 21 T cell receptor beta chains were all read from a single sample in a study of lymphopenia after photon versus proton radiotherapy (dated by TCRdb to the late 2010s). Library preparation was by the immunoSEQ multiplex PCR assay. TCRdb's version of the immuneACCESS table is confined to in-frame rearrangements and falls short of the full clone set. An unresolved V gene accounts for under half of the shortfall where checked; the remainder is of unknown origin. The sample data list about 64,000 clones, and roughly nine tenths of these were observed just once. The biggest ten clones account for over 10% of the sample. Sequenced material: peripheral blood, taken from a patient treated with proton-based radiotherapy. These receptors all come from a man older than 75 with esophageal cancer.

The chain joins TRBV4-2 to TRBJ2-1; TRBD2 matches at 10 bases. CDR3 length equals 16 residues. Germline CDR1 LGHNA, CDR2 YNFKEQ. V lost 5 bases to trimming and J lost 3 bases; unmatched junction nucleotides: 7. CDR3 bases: TGTGCCAGCAGCTATTTTATAGCGGGGGGCTACAATGAGCAGTTCTTC. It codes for CASSYFIAGGYNEQFF.

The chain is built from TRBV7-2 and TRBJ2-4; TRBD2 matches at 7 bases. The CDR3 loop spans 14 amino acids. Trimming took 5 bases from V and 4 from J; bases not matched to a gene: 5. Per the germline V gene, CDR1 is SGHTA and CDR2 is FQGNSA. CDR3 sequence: CASSRGSIKNIQYF. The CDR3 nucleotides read TGTGCCAGCAGCCGCGGGAGCATAAAAAACATTCAGTACTTC.

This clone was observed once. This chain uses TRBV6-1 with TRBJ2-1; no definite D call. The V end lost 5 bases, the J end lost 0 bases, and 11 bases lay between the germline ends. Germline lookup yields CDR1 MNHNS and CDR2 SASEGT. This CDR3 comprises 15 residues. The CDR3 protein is CASSLAPGSYNEQFF. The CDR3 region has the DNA TGTGCCAGCAGTCTGGCGCCGGGCTCCTACAATGAGCAGTTCTTC.

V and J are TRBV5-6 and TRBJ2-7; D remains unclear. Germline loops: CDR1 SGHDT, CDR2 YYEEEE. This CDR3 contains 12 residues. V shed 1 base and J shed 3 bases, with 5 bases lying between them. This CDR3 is CASSLQDYEQYF. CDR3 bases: TGTGCCAGCAGCTTGCAGGACTACGAGCAGTACTTC.

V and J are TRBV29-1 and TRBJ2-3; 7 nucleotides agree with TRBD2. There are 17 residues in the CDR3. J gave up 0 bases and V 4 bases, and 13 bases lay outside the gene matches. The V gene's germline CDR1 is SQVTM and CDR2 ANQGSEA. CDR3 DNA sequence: TGCAGCGTTGGTAGCAGGGCTAGCGGACCTAGCACAGATACGCAGTATTTT. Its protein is CSVGSRASGPSTDTQYF.

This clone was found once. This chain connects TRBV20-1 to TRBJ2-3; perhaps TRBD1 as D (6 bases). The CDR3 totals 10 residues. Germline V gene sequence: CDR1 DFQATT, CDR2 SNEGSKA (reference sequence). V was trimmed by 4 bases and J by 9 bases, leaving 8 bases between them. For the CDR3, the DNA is TGCAGTGCTATGGGGGCGACGCAGTATTTT. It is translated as CSAMGATQYF.

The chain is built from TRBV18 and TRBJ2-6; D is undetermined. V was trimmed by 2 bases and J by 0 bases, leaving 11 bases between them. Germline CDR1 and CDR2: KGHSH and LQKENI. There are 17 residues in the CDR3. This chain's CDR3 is CASSPLGGSSGANVLTF. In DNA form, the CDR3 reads TGTGCCAGCTCACCATTAGGCGGAAGCTCTGGGGCCAACGTCCTGACTTTC.

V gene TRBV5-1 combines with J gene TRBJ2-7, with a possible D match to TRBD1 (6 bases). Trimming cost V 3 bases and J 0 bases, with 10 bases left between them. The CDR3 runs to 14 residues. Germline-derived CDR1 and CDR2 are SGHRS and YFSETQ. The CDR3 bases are TGCGCCAGCAGCTCCAGACAGGACTCCTACGAGCAGTACTTC. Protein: CASSSRQDSYEQYF. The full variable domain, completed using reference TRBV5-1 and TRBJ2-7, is KAGVTQTPRYLIKTRGQQVTLSCSPISGHRSVSWYQQTPGQGLQFLFEYFSETQRNKGNFPGRFSGRQFSNSRSEMNVSTLELGDSALYLCASSSRQDSYEQYFGPGTRLTVT.

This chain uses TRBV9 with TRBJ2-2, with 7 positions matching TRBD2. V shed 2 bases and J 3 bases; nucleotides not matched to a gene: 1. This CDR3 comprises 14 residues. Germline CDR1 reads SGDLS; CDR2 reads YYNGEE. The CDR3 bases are TGTGCCAGCAGCGTGCTAGCGGACACCGGGGAGCTGTTTTTT. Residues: CASSVLADTGELFF.

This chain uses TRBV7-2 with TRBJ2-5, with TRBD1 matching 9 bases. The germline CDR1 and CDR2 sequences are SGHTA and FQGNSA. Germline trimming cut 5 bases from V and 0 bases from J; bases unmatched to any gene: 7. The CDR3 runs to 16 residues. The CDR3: CASSDRDREYQETQYF. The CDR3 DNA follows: TGTGCCAGCAGCGACCGGGACAGGGAGTACCAAGAGACCCAGTACTTC.

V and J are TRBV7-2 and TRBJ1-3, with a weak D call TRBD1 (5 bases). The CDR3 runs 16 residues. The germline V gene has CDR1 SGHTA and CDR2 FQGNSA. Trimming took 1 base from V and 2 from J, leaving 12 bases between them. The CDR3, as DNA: TGTGCCAGCAGCTTAGTGGGGGGAGCCGCTGGAAACACCATATATTTT. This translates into CASSLVGGAAGNTIYF.

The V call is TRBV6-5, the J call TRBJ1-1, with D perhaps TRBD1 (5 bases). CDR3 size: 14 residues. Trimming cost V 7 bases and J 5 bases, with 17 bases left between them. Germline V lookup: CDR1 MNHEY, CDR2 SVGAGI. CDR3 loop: CASIVVSGGTEAFF. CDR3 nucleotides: TGTGCCAGCATAGTGGTCAGTGGGGGGACTGAAGCTTTCTTT.

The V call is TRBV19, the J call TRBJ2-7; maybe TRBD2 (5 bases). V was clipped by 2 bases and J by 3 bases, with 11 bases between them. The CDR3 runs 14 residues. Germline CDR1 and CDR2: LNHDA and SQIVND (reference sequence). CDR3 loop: CASSIFRGYYEQYF. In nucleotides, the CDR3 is TGTGCCAGTAGTATATTCCGGGGATACTACGAGCAGTACTTC.

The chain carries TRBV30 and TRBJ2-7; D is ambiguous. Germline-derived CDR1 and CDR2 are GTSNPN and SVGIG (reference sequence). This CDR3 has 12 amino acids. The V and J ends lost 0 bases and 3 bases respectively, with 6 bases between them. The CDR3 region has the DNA TGTGCCTGGAGTGTACGATTCTACGAGCAGTACTTC. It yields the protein CAWSVRFYEQYF. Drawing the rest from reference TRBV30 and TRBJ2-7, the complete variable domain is SQTIHQWPATLVQPVGSPLSLECTVEGTSNPNLYWYRQAAGRGLQLLFYSVGIGQISSEVPQNLSASRPQDRQFILSSKKLLLSDSGFYLCAWSVRFYEQYFGPGTRLTVT.

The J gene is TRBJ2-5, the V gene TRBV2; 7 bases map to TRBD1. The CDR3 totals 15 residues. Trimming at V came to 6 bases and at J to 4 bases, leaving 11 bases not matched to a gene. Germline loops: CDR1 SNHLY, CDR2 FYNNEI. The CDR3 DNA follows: TGTGCCAGCAGAACCGGGACAGCGGACGGAGAGACCCAGTACTTC. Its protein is CASRTGTADGETQYF.

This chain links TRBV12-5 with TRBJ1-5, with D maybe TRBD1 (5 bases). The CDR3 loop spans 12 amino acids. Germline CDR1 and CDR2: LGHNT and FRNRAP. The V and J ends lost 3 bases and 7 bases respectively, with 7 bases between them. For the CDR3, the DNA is TGTGCTAGTGGTTTTGGGGGGCAGCCCCAGCATTTT. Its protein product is CASGFGGQPQHF.

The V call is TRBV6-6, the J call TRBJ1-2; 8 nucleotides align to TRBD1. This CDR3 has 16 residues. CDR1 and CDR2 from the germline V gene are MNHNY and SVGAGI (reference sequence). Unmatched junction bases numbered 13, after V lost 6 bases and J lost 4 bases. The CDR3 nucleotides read TGTGCCAGCAGACCAACCGGGGGCAGGGGGCTCTATGGCTACACCTTC. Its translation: CASRPTGGRGLYGYTF.

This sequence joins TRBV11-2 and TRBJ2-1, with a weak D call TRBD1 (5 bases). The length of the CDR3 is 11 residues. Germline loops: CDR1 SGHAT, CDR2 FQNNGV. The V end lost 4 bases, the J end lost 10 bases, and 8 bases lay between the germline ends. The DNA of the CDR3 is TGTGCCAGCAGCTCGACAGTGGAGCAGTTCTTC. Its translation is CASSSTVEQFF.

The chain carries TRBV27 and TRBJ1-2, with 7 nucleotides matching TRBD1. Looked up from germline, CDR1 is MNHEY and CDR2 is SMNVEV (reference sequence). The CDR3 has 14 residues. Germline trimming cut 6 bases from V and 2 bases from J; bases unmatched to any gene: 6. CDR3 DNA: TGTGCCAGCAGCCCTAGGGGGCCCAACTATGGCTACACCTTC. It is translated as CASSPRGPNYGYTF.

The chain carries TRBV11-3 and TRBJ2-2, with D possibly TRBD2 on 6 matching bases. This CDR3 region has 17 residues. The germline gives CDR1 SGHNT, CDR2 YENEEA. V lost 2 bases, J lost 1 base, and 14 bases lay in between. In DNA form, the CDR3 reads TGTGCCAGCAGCTTAAAGATCTTCGGGGGGAACACCGGGGAGCTGTTTTTT. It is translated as CASSLKIFGGNTGELFF.

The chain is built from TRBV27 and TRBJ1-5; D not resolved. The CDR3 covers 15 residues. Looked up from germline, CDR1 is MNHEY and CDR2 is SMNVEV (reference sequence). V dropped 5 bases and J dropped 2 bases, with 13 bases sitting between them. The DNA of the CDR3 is TGTGCCAGCAGTCCTCAGACCTGGGGCAATCAGCCCCAGCATTTT. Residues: CASSPQTWGNQPQHF.